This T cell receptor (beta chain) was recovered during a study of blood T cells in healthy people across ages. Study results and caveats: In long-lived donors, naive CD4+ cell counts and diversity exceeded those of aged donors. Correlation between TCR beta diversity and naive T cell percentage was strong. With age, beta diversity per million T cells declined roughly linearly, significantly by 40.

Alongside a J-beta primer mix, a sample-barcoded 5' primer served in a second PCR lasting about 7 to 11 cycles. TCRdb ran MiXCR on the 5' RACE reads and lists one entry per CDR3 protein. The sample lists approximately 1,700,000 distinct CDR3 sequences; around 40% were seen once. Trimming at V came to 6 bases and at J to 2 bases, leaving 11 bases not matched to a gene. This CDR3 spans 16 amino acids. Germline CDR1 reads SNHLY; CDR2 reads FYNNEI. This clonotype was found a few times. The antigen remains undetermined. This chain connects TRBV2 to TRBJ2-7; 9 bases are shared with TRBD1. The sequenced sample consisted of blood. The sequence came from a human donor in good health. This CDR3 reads CASSYSGTGNPYEQYF. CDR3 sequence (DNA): TGTGCCAGCAGCTACTCTGGGACAGGGAACCCCTACGAGCAGTACTTC.